The 26 T cell receptor beta chains reported below all come from one sample, sequenced in a study of cytomegalovirus exposure and HLA in healthy donors. Researchers ran the PCR with 60 Vbeta and 13 Jbeta primers. Repertoires were generated with immunoSEQ multiplex PCR, while TCRdb's copy carries only in-frame clones and drops some. This sample has approximately 190,000 clones, with about three quarters found just once. Sequenced material: PBMCs. The receptors originated from a woman in her thirties in good health and CMV-seropositive.

In its sample, this clone was seen a few times. This chain uses TRBV7-2 with TRBJ2-7; 8 bases match TRBD2. The J segment lost 7 bases and the V segment lost 0 bases, leaving 8 bases of the junction unmatched. CDR3 length: 15 residues. Per germline, CDR1 SGHTA and CDR2 FQGNSA. CDR3 loop: CASSLASGKRGEQYF. CDR3 in DNA: TGTGCCAGCAGCTTAGCTAGCGGGAAACGTGGTGAGCAGTACTTC.

This clone was picked up one time. The chain joins TRBV18 to TRBJ1-5; perhaps TRBD1 as D (6 bases). Trimming took 4 bases from V and 2 from J, leaving 18 bases between them. The CDR3 totals 17 residues. Germline V CDR1 and CDR2: KGHSH, LQKENI. In DNA form, the CDR3 reads TGTGCCAGCTCACTTGACAGGATCGGTCGGCGCAATCAGCCCCAGCATTTT. Its translation: CASSLDRIGRRNQPQHF.

The sample holds a few counts of this clone. The chain joins TRBV7-7 to TRBJ2-5, with D possibly TRBD1 on 5 matching bases. Between the trimmed V and J ends, which lost 3 bases and 1 base, there was a span of 12 bases. Germline-derived CDR1 and CDR2 are SSHAT and FNYEAQ (reference sequence). This CDR3 spans 15 amino acids. Here the CDR3 reads CASSLARTSQETQYF. As DNA, the CDR3 is TGTGCCAGCAGCTTGGCGAGGACATCCCAAGAGACCCAGTACTTC.

This clone was seen a few times. This chain connects TRBV7-2 to TRBJ1-2, with D unresolved. In germline, CDR1 is SGHTA, CDR2 FQGNSA. This CDR3 region has 14 residues. V was clipped by 5 bases and J by 4 bases, with 14 bases between them. CDR3 protein: CASSVERTGYGYTF. The CDR3 DNA is TGTGCCAGCAGCGTAGAACGGACTGGCTATGGCTACACCTTC.

DNA of the CDR3: TGTGCCAGCAGCCATGACAGAGGATACGAGCAGTACTTC. Translating gives CASSHDRGYEQYF. This chain links TRBV5-5 with TRBJ2-7; the D gene is possibly TRBD1 (5 bases). The CDR3 is made up of 13 amino acids. V lost 4 bases, J lost 4 bases, and 12 bases lay in between. Germline V gives CDR1 SGHKS, CDR2 YYEKEE (reference sequence).

The chain uses TRBV29-1 and TRBJ2-1, with a tentative D call TRBD2 (5 bases). The CDR3 covers 15 residues. Germline V gene data show CDR1 as SQVTM and CDR2 as ANQGSEA. The ends were cut back, 5 bases at V and 0 bases at J, with 14 bases in the middle. CDR3: CSVSGGPSSYNEQFF. CDR3 sequence (DNA): TGCAGCGTTTCAGGAGGCCCCAGCTCCTACAATGAGCAGTTCTTC.

The chain combines TRBV7-6 with TRBJ1-2; 7 nucleotides agree with TRBD1. Germline V gene data show CDR1 as SGHVS and CDR2 as FNYEAQ. V lost 5 bases and J lost 4; bases outside the gene matches: 4. The CDR3 runs to 13 residues. Here the CDR3 DNA reads TGTGCCAGCAGCCTGGGACAGAGCTATGGCTACACCTTC. It yields the protein CASSLGQSYGYTF.

The chain couples TRBV7-2 to TRBJ2-7; 9 bases map to TRBD1. Germline V gives CDR1 SGHTA, CDR2 FQGNSA. Trimming took 6 bases from V and 4 from J; bases not matched to a gene: 7. This CDR3 is 14 amino acids long. CDR3 residues: CASSWDRAAYEQYF. DNA of the CDR3: TGTGCCAGCAGTTGGGACAGGGCCGCGTACGAGCAGTACTTC.

This chain joins TRBV19 and TRBJ1-5; D gene ambiguous. CDR1 and CDR2 (germline): LNHDA, SQIVND (reference sequence). The CDR3 spans 14 residues. Trimming removed 5 bases at V and 2 bases at J, with 10 bases between. In DNA, the CDR3 is TGTGCCAGTAGTCCCCTTGTTGGCAATCAGCCCCAGCATTTT. Amino acid sequence: CASSPLVGNQPQHF.

The V call is TRBV4-3, the J call TRBJ1-3; D unclear. The V gene lost 3 bases and the J gene lost 4 bases, with 13 bases spanning the gap. CDR1 and CDR2 from the germline V gene are LGHNA and YSLEER. CDR3 length: 15 residues. The CDR3 DNA sequence: TGCGCCAGCAGCCATCTCTTCGGAGCCGGAAACACCATATATTTT. It codes for CASSHLFGAGNTIYF.

J is TRBJ2-5 and V is TRBV7-2, with D uncertain. The V gene lost 4 bases and the J gene lost 5 bases, with 8 bases spanning the gap. Germline-derived CDR1 and CDR2 are SGHTA and FQGNSA. The CDR3 spans 12 residues. CDR3 sequence: CASSSLRETQYF. CDR3 bases: TGTGCCAGCAGCTCCCTGCGCGAGACCCAGTACTTC.

V and J are TRBV7-2 and TRBJ2-5; 7 bases fit TRBD1. The CDR3 spans 14 residues. V trimming: 4 bases; J trimming: 1 base; junction bases outside the gene matches: 3. The germline CDR1 and CDR2 sequences are SGHTA and FQGNSA. The CDR3 coding sequence is TGTGCCAGCAGCTACAGGGGTGTCCAAGAGACCCAGTACTTC. It translates to CASSYRGVQETQYF.

This clone was observed once. The gene calls are TRBV7-2 and TRBJ2-7; 11 bases align to TRBD2. The CDR3 loop spans 13 amino acids. Trimming removed 7 bases from V and 5 bases from J; junction bases left unmatched: 4. Looked up from germline, CDR1 is SGHTA and CDR2 is FQGNSA. The CDR3 DNA sequence: TGTGCCAGCAACCTACTAGCGGGAGACGAGCAGTACTTC. Translation: CASNLLAGDEQYF.

This chain links TRBV7-9 with TRBJ1-2; no definite D call. This CDR3 spans 12 amino acids. Trimming left V 1 base short and J 6 bases short, with 6 bases between. Germline-derived CDR1 and CDR2 are SEHNR and FQNEAQ (reference sequence). CDR3 DNA sequence: TGTGCCAGCAGCTTAGACCCTAATGGCTACACCTTC. Translating gives CASSLDPNGYTF.

J is TRBJ1-5 and V is TRBV29-1, with 10 bases matching TRBD1. CDR1 and CDR2 (germline): SQVTM, ANQGSEA. The V segment lost 7 bases and the J segment 6 bases; nucleotides outside the gene matches: 3. The CDR3 has 12 residues. CDR3: CSAWTGGQPQHF. The CDR3 DNA reads TGCAGCGCCTGGACAGGGGGTCAGCCCCAGCATTTT.

This clone turned up a few times. In DNA form, the CDR3 reads TGCGCCAGCAGCCAAGAGGGGGGACCTAATTCACCCCTCCACTTT. Residues: CASSQEGGPNSPLHF. The chain recombines TRBV4-1 with TRBJ1-6, with D possibly TRBD1 on 5 matching bases. The V gene's germline CDR1 is MGHRA and CDR2 YSYEKL. V shed 0 bases and J shed 6 bases, with 9 bases lying between them. The CDR3 covers 15 residues.

The chain joins TRBV25-1 to TRBJ2-2; 9 nucleotides agree with TRBD1. Losses at the gene ends were 4 bases for V and 0 bases for J; bases not matched to a gene: 6. The CDR3 is made up of 17 amino acids. Germline V gene data show CDR1 as MGHDK and CDR2 as SYGVNS. The CDR3 sequence is CASSARTGGTNTGELFF. The CDR3 DNA follows: TGTGCCAGCAGTGCCCGTACAGGGGGCACGAACACCGGGGAGCTGTTTTTT.

The V gene is TRBV7-2, the J gene TRBJ2-2; 9 bases match TRBD2. This CDR3 is 17 amino acids long. Germline CDR1 is SGHTA and CDR2 is FQGNSA. Trimming removed 5 bases from V and 0 bases from J; junction bases left unmatched: 7. The CDR3, as DNA: TGTGCCAGCAGCCCTGGACTAGCGCGAGCGAACACCGGGGAGCTGTTTTTT. Its translation is CASSPGLARANTGELFF.

This clone showed up just a few times. The chain links TRBV6-6 to TRBJ2-1; D gene ambiguous. CDR3 size: 12 residues. Germline V gene lookup returns CDR1 MNHNY and CDR2 SVGAGI (reference sequence). Deletions cut 6 bases from V and 10 bases from J, with 13 bases between. As DNA, the CDR3 is TGTGCCAGCAGCCCCCCCGGAGAGGAGCAGTTCTTC. Translation gives CASSPPGEEQFF.

V and J are TRBV19 and TRBJ1-4; D is possibly TRBD1 (6 bases). The length of the CDR3 is 12 residues. Germline lookup yields CDR1 LNHDA and CDR2 SQIVND (reference sequence). The V end was cut by 7 bases, the J end by 8 bases, with 11 bases between. CDR3 nucleotide sequence: TGTGCCAGTAAAGACAGGCTAGAAAAACTGTTTTTT. Protein sequence: CASKDRLEKLFF.

A few counts support this clone. The chain couples TRBV5-8 to TRBJ1-2; D may be TRBD1 (5 bases). The length of the CDR3 is 13 residues. Trimming pared 0 bases from V and 4 bases from J, leaving 7 bases between. Germline V gene data show CDR1 as SGHTS and CDR2 as YDEGEE. CDR3 DNA sequence: TGTGCCAGCAGCTTGGACAGGTTCTATGGCTACACCTTC. Translating gives CASSLDRFYGYTF.

This clone appeared a single time. V gene TRBV18 combines with J gene TRBJ2-1, with 9 bases fitting TRBD2. V gave up 4 bases and J gave up 7 bases; unmatched junction bases: 5. The CDR3 loop spans 14 amino acids. Germline-derived CDR1 and CDR2 are KGHSH and LQKENI. The CDR3, as DNA: TGTGCCAGCTCACTAGCGGGAGTTGTGAATGAGCAGTTCTTC. Translated: CASSLAGVVNEQFF.

V usage is TRBV19 and J usage is TRBJ2-3, with D tentatively TRBD1 (6 bases). The CDR3 loop spans 14 amino acids. V was cut by 10 bases and J by 3 bases, with 17 bases left in between. Germline CDR1 is LNHDA and CDR2 is SQIVND (reference sequence). The CDR3 nucleotides read TGTGCCACCGCCATTGGACAGAATACAGATACGCAGTATTTT. Translating gives CATAIGQNTDTQYF.

The chain combines TRBV2 with TRBJ1-6, with a weak D call TRBD1 (6 bases). Germline V gene sequence: CDR1 SNHLY, CDR2 FYNNEI. The V gene lost 6 bases and the J gene lost 11 bases, with 17 bases spanning the gap. CDR3 length equals 14 residues. The CDR3, as DNA: TGTGCCAGCAGGGAGAACAGGGAGAGGACACCCCTCCACTTT. Translating it yields CASRENRERTPLHF.

The V gene is TRBV5-1, the J gene TRBJ2-2; possible D gene TRBD1, 5 bases. The CDR3 runs to 15 residues. Germline lookup yields CDR1 SGHRS and CDR2 YFSETQ. The V gene lost 5 bases and the J gene lost 2 bases, with 13 bases spanning the gap. The CDR3 bases are TGCGCCAGCAGAGCCGACAGCGTTAACACCGGGGAGCTGTTTTTT. It codes for CASRADSVNTGELFF.

J is TRBJ1-2 and V is TRBV7-2; D is unclear. This CDR3 contains 15 residues. Germline V gives CDR1 SGHTA, CDR2 FQGNSA. Deletions cut 4 bases from V and 8 bases from J, with 20 bases between. The CDR3 loop reads CASSSHSSATRGYTF. CDR3 in DNA: TGTGCCAGCAGCTCTCATAGCTCAGCAACGAGAGGCTACACCTTC. The full variable domain, in which reference TRBV7-2 and TRBJ1-2 provide the parts outside the CDR3, is GAGVSQSPSNKVTEKGKDVELRCDPISGHTALYWYRQSLGQGLEFLIYFQGNSAPDKSGLPSDRFSAERTGGSVSTLTIQRTQQEDSAVYLCASSSHSSATRGYTFGSGTRLTVV.